This paragraph covers one T cell receptor beta chain sequence. Its target is unknown. The PCR ran on 60 Vbeta and 13 Jbeta primers. Original processing methods: Later reanalysis found about 80 million unique TCR beta chains, around 9.9 million of them shared. The repertoire was sequenced with immunoSEQ multiplex PCR; TCRdb's copy has only in-frame clones and lacks some. The V and J calls and the clone size are those of that table, but D and trimming were determined from the DNA. The table shows some 150,000 clones, with more than 80% occurring only once. This sample is part of a study of cytomegalovirus exposure and HLA in healthy donors. Study observations and caveats: In a later analysis, TCR beta V- and J-gene trimming showed a link to a missense DCLRE1C variant. Sequencing had likely introduced a cluster of highly shared sequence variants as an artifact.

The sequence was obtained from a woman aged 18 to 35 in good health and CMV-seropositive. Material: PBMCs.

CDR3 in amino acids: CSVPGTGTNTGELFF. The CDR3 nucleotides are TGCAGCGTCCCGGGGACAGGGACGAACACCGGGGAGCTGTTTTTT. The rearrangement links TRBV29-1 to TRBJ2-2, with TRBD1 matching over 9 bases. With V trimmed by 6 bases and J by 0 bases, 5 bases remained unmatched. In germline, CDR1 is SQVTM, CDR2 ANQGSEA. CDR3 length: 15 amino acids.